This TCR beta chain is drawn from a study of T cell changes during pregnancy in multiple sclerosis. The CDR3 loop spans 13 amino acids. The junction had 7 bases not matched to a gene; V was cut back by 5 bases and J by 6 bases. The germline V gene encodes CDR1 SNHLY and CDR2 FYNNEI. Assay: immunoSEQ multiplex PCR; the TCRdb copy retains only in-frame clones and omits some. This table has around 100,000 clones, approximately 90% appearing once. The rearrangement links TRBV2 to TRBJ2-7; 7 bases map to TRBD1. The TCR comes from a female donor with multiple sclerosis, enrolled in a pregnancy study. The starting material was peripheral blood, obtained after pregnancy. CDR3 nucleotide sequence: TGTGCCAGCAGTTACGAGGGGGCAGTCGAGCAGTACTTC. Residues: CASSYEGAVEQYF.